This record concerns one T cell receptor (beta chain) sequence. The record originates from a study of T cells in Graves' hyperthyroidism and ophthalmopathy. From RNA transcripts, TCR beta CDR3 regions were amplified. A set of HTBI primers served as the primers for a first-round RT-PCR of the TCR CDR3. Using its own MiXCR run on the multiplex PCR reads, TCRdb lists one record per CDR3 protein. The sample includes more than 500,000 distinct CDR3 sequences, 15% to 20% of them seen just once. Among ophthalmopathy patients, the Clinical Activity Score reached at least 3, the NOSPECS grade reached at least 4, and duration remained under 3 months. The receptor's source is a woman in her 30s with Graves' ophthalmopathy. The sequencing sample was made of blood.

The CDR3 here is CASSLWTNEQFF. CDR3 DNA: TGTGCCAGCAGTTTATGGACCAATGAGCAGTTCTTC. The chain links TRBV28 to TRBJ2-1; D gene unclear. CDR1 and CDR2 (germline): MDHEN, SYDVKM. CDR3 length: 12 residues. The V end lost 0 bases, the J end lost 6 bases, and 3 bases lay between the germline ends. Full variable domain (remainder filled in from reference TRBV28 and TRBJ2-1): DVKVTQSSRYLVKRTGEKVFLECVQDMDHENMFWYRQDPGLGLRLIYFSYDVKMKEKGDIPEGYSVSREKKERFSLILESASTNQTSMYLCASSLWTNEQFFGPGTRLTVL.